A single sample is the source of the 24 T cell receptor beta chains below, sequenced in a study of CD8 T cells in ankylosing spondylitis. From the 5' RACE reads, TCRdb called clonotypes with MiXCR, one entry per CDR3 protein. The sample carries 100,000 or so distinct CDR3 sequences, 24% recorded once. The sequenced sample was synovial fluid, either unsorted or a sorted T cell fraction (not recorded which). The receptors originated from a male donor with ankylosing spondylitis.

This clonotype was recorded many times. DNA for the CDR3: TGCAGTGCTAGAGATCTAAACCGCCCACGGGTTGAGCAGTTCTTC. Its translation: CSARDLNRPRVEQFF. The chain uses TRBV20-1 and TRBJ2-1, with D hard to call. Germline V gives CDR1 DFQATT, CDR2 SNEGSKA (reference sequence). The CDR3 runs 15 residues. V lost 0 bases to trimming and J lost 9 bases, with 18 bases between them.

This clonotype was seen many times. This chain links TRBV7-9 with TRBJ1-2; D might be TRBD1 (5 bases). CDR1 is SEHNR, CDR2 FQNEAQ, per germline (reference sequence). This CDR3 spans 13 amino acids. V lost 1 base, J lost 6 bases, and 9 bases lay in between. CDR3 nucleotide sequence: TGTGCCAGCAGCTTAGAGGGGAGACATGGCTACACCTTC. This gives the protein CASSLEGRHGYTF. The full variable domain, completed using reference TRBV7-9 and TRBJ1-2, is DTGVSQNPRHKITKRGQNVTFRCDPISEHNRLYWYRQTLGQGPEFLTYFQNEAQLEKSRLLSDRFSAERPKGSFSTLEIQRTEQGDSAMYLCASSLEGRHGYTFGSGTRLTVV.

This clonotype was seen repeatedly, ten times or more. The chain carries TRBV10-3 and TRBJ1-1; weak D call: TRBD1 (5 bases). V dropped 5 bases and J dropped 8 bases, with 12 bases sitting between them. This CDR3 has 12 residues. CDR1 is ENHRY and CDR2 is SYGVKD in the germline V gene. CDR3 region: CAISRVGTEAFF. The CDR3 coding sequence is TGTGCCATCAGTAGGGTCGGGACGGAAGCTTTCTTT.

V usage is TRBV29-1 and J usage is TRBJ1-2; TRBD1 agrees at 9 bases. J lost 3 bases, V lost 6 bases, and 5 bases had no gene match. Germline V gene data show CDR1 as SQVTM and CDR2 as ANQGSEA. The CDR3 is made up of 13 amino acids. The CDR3 here is CSVGQGTDYGYTF. CDR3 coding DNA: TGCAGCGTAGGACAGGGGACCGACTATGGCTACACCTTC.

A few counts support this clonotype. The chain recombines TRBV2 with TRBJ2-2, with TRBD1 identical over 10 bases. Germline V gene sequence: CDR1 SNHLY, CDR2 FYNNEI. The length of the CDR3 is 15 residues. J was trimmed by 6 bases and V by 7 bases; bases with no gene match: 8. The CDR3 DNA sequence: TGTGCCAGCAAAGGACAGGGGGGATTGGCCGGGGAGCTGTTTTTT. Its protein is CASKGQGGLAGELFF.

V usage is TRBV12-5 and J usage is TRBJ2-1; unclear D gene. The germline V and J ends were trimmed by 1 base and 5 bases, with 15 bases remaining between them. The CDR3 sequence is 16 residues long. CDR1 LGHNT and CDR2 FRNRAP come from the germline V gene. The CDR3 here is CASGLALGQFNNEQFF. CDR3 nucleotides: TGTGCTAGTGGTTTGGCCTTAGGTCAGTTTAACAATGAGCAGTTCTTC.

This rearrangement joins TRBV24-1 to TRBJ2-3, with 14 bases matching TRBD2. The CDR3 is 16 residues long. Germline V lookup: CDR1 KGHDR, CDR2 SFDVKD. Trimming at V came to 2 bases and at J to 5 bases, leaving 2 bases not matched to a gene. The CDR3: CATSDSTSGRGDTQYF. The CDR3 DNA sequence: TGTGCCACCAGTGATTCGACTAGCGGGAGGGGAGATACGCAGTATTTT.

This clonotype was seen once. J is TRBJ1-1 and V is TRBV5-1; the D is unclear. The V gene's germline CDR1 is SGHRS and CDR2 YFSETQ. Deletions cut 2 bases from V and 1 base from J, with 12 bases between. The length of the CDR3 is 15 residues. This CDR3 reads CASSLGSSENTEAFF. Here the CDR3 DNA reads TGCGCCAGCAGCTTAGGGTCTAGTGAGAACACTGAAGCTTTCTTT.

This clonotype is a singleton in its sample. The junction and the germline gene differ at one end; a read error may be behind it. This sequence joins TRBV27 and TRBJ2-2, with 7 bases fitting TRBD1. From germline, CDR1 is MNHEY and CDR2 SMNVEV (reference sequence). The CDR3 spans 17 residues. The chain's CDR3 is CASSLSRSGGRTEELFF. DNA of the CDR3: TGTGCCAGCAGTTTATCTAGGTCAGGGGGAAGAACCGAGGAGCTGTTTTTT.

V gene TRBV7-7 combines with J gene TRBJ2-3; D is unresolved. V dropped 1 base and J dropped 5 bases, with 7 bases sitting between them. CDR1 and CDR2 (germline): SSHAT, FNYEAQ (reference sequence). The CDR3 is 13 amino acids. The CDR3 loop is CASSLEFGDTQYF. CDR3 bases: TGTGCCAGCAGCTTAGAGTTTGGAGATACGCAGTATTTT.

This clonotype has more than one count but fewer than ten. The rearrangement uses TRBV10-3 and TRBJ1-5, with D perhaps matching TRBD1 (6 bases). Trimming left V 8 bases short and J 8 bases short, with 13 bases between. The CDR3 is made up of 12 amino acids. Per germline, CDR1 ENHRY and CDR2 SYGVKD. CDR3 DNA sequence: TGTGCCATCGGAGGGGGTTCTGAGCCCCAGCATTTT. This sequence encodes CAIGGGSEPQHF.

This clonotype has more than one count but fewer than ten. The chain's CDR3 is CASSPWQGDTGELFF. The CDR3 DNA follows: TGTGCCAGCTCACCGTGGCAGGGGGACACCGGGGAGCTGTTTTTT. The rearrangement uses TRBV18 and TRBJ2-2; 7 bases are a match to TRBD1. Germline CDR1 and CDR2: KGHSH and LQKENI. CDR3 length: 15 residues. J gave up 3 bases and V 3 bases, and 4 bases lay outside the gene matches.

V gene TRBV10-1 combines with J gene TRBJ2-1; 10 nucleotides match TRBD2. Trimming at V came to 0 bases and at J to 15 bases, leaving 5 bases not matched to a gene. CDR3 length: 13 amino acids. The germline V gene encodes CDR1 WNHNN and CDR2 SYGVQD (reference sequence). CDR3 DNA sequence: TGCGCCAGCAGTGAGTCGAGCGGGAGGGCGAGGTTCTTC. Its translation is CASSESSGRARFF.

This clonotype was picked up a small number of times. This sequence joins TRBV10-2 and TRBJ2-1, with 13 positions matching TRBD2. Per the germline V gene, CDR1 is WSHSY and CDR2 is SAAADI. V was clipped by 6 bases and J by 6 bases; unmatched bases: 2. The CDR3 length is 14 residues. The chain's CDR3 is CASSGLAGVNEQFF. Here the CDR3 DNA reads TGCGCCAGCAGCGGACTAGCGGGAGTCAATGAGCAGTTCTTC.

The V call is TRBV18, the J call TRBJ1-3, with no clear D. Germline-derived CDR1 and CDR2 are KGHSH and LQKENI. Trimming removed 0 bases from V and 0 bases from J, with 9 bases in between. The length of the CDR3 is 16 residues. The CDR3 bases are TGTGCCAGCTCACCACCGTTGGACCGCTCTGGAAACACCATATATTTT. Its translation: CASSPPLDRSGNTIYF.

V is TRBV7-9 and J is TRBJ1-1, with 8 bases that match TRBD1. The ends lost 4 bases at V and 2 bases at J; junction bases unmatched: 3. Germline V CDR1 and CDR2: SEHNR, FQNEAQ (reference sequence). The CDR3 sequence is 14 residues long. The CDR3 DNA is TGTGCCAGCAGCTGGGGACAGGCCAACACTGAAGCTTTCTTT. Its translation is CASSWGQANTEAFF.

This clonotype was detected a few times. This chain connects TRBV10-3 to TRBJ2-7, with 8 bases aligning to TRBD1. The V segment lost 10 bases and the J segment 6 bases; nucleotides outside the gene matches: 11. The CDR3 totals 13 residues. Germline V gene data show CDR1 as ENHRY and CDR2 as SYGVKD. The CDR3 coding sequence is TGTGCCACCCGATCGGACAGGGAGGTCGAGCAGTACGTC. Translated: CATRSDREVEQYV.

There are many counts of this clonotype. The CDR3 ends on some other residue instead of the conserved phenylalanine or tryptophan, so this is likely a read error. It is unclear where the CDR3 begins or ends on the DNA, so no DNA is shown, and the CDR3 is as TCRdb lists it. V usage is TRBV20-1 and J usage is TRBJ2-1; the D call in the table, TRBD2, was not verified against the DNA. The germline V gene has CDR1 DFQATT and CDR2 SNEGSKA (reference sequence). The CDR3 contains 10 residues when both ends are counted. CDR3 region: CSAKTSGRYV.

This clonotype was picked up many times. The gene calls are TRBV6-1 and TRBJ2-7; 9 bases match TRBD2. This CDR3 spans 13 amino acids. The junction had 0 bases not matched to a gene; V was cut back by 5 bases and J by 1 base. Looked up from germline, CDR1 is MNHNS and CDR2 is SASEGT. The CDR3 is CASSLAGSYEQYF. The DNA for the CDR3 is TGTGCCAGCAGTCTAGCGGGATCCTACGAGCAGTACTTC.

The chain couples TRBV5-1 to TRBJ2-7, with 10 bases lining up with TRBD1. The germline gives CDR1 SGHRS, CDR2 YFSETQ. Trimming cost V 4 bases and J 4 bases; bases outside gene matches: 8. The CDR3 runs to 15 residues. The CDR3 DNA reads as TGCGCCAGCAGCCCGGGACAGGGGATCCAATACGAGCAGTACTTC. This translates into CASSPGQGIQYEQYF.

CDR3 DNA: TGTGCCTCCCGTTTCACTGACCAAGAGACCCAGTACTTC. It encodes CASRFTDQETQYF. This chain connects TRBV10-3 to TRBJ2-5; D not certain. The germline V gene encodes CDR1 ENHRY and CDR2 SYGVKD. The CDR3 totals 13 residues. V was trimmed by 11 bases and J by 0 bases, leaving 13 bases between them.

The chain carries TRBV5-6 and TRBJ2-7; D possibly corresponds to TRBD2 (5 bases). The CDR3 consists of 14 residues. Germline CDR1 reads SGHDT; CDR2 reads YYEEEE. Trimming removed 7 bases from V and 2 bases from J, with 16 bases in between. CDR3 residues: CASSWRAAPYEQYF. CDR3 coding DNA: TGTGCCAGCTCCTGGCGGGCGGCTCCCTACGAGCAGTACTTC.

The rearrangement uses TRBV28 and TRBJ1-5, with 12 bases lining up with TRBD1. Germline V gene sequence: CDR1 MDHEN, CDR2 SYDVKM. The CDR3 loop spans 15 amino acids. V was pared by 7 bases and J by 7 bases, with 8 bases of the junction left unmatched. The CDR3 region is CASKGTGGTGQPQHF. The CDR3 DNA is TGTGCCAGCAAAGGGACAGGGGGCACGGGCCAGCCCCAGCATTTT.

The V and J genes are TRBV29-1 and TRBJ1-2, with D hard to call. Trimming shortened V by 6 bases and J by 0 bases, and 11 bases separated the two germline ends. The CDR3 runs 13 residues. The germline V gene has CDR1 SQVTM and CDR2 ANQGSEA. In DNA, the CDR3 is TGCAGCGTCTCAATCGGGCCTAACTATGGCTACACCTTC. Encoded protein: CSVSIGPNYGYTF.